This T cell receptor (beta chain) was sequenced during a study of Ad26.COV2.S vaccination and SARS-CoV-2 variants. Regarding this clone: Its antigen is still unknown.

Points from the study as a whole: Spike-specific CD8+ and CD4+ T cell responses reportedly showed substantial breadth after vaccination.

Sequencing was performed with immunoSEQ multiplex PCR; in TCRdb, only in-frame clones are kept and a portion is missing. Of 330,000 or so clones detected, approximately 87% appear once; the ten largest clones hold approximately 5%. The CDR3 has 15 residues. V dropped 3 bases and J dropped 1; count of bases not matched to a gene: 4. Germline V gene data show CDR1 as LNHDA and CDR2 as SQIVND (reference sequence). The treatment was: over 15 received Ad26.COV2.S at low or high dose, single or two shots; about 5 received placebo; per-sample allocation not given. Samples analyzed were those drawn on day 63 after the first vaccine or placebo injection.

This sequence joins TRBV19 and TRBJ2-7; 9 bases fit TRBD2. The sample in question was peripheral blood, obtained in a trial of Ad26.COV2.S vaccine versus placebo. The clonotype originates from a person aged 18-65 years who received the Ad26.COV2.S COVID-19 vaccine or a placebo. The CDR3 protein is CASSIGSGGSYEQYV. CDR3 DNA sequence: TGTGCCAGTAGTATCGGTAGCGGGGGATCCTACGAGCAGTACGTC.